This T cell receptor beta chain was captured in a study of blood T cell repertoires in COVID-19. Across the study: The United States, Italy and Spain provided the acute and convalescent COVID-19 samples. T cells, B-cell-depleted T cells, or PBMCs supplied cDNA or gDNA.

In the original workflow: Using reference gene primer amplification, nucleated cell counts were estimated. The method was immunoSEQ multiplex PCR; TCRdb's version includes in-frame clones alone and lacks a portion of them. From that table come the V and J calls and clone size; the DNA was used to work out D and trimming. In the table there are 150,000 to 200,000 clones, 70% to 90% of which are singletons. Germline loops: CDR1 SGHRS, CDR2 YFSETQ. V lost 0 bases to trimming and J lost 9 bases, with 7 bases between them. The CDR3 is made up of 13 amino acids. The chain recombines TRBV5-1 with TRBJ1-6; no reliable D call. The receptor's source is a man in his 60s with active or convalescent COVID-19. Material for sequencing was peripheral blood. This CDR3 is CASSLAGVSPLHF. In DNA form, the CDR3 reads TGCGCCAGCAGCTTGGCCGGGGTTTCACCCCTCCACTTT.